Below are 18 T cell receptor beta chains sequenced from a single sample in a study of blood T cell repertoires in COVID-19. Method: immunoSEQ multiplex PCR; TCRdb's copy keeps in-frame clones and lacks some. The sample holds 210,000 or so clones; 75% to 90% are singletons and the top ten take around 6.6%. The sequenced sample was peripheral blood. The receptors stem from a man aged 40-55 years with acute or convalescent COVID-19.

V is TRBV6-5 and J is TRBJ1-6, with D possibly TRBD1 on 6 matching bases. V lost 6 bases, J lost 7 bases, and 16 bases lay in between. The CDR3 spans 15 residues. Germline assignment: CDR1 MNHEY and CDR2 SVGAGI. CDR3 bases: TGTGCCAGCAGGGCCCCCACAGGGTTCAATTCACCCCTCCACTTT. It translates to CASRAPTGFNSPLHF.

This chain connects TRBV18 to TRBJ1-2, with TRBD1 matching over 9 bases. CDR3 length: 17 amino acids. CDR1 and CDR2 from the germline V gene are KGHSH and LQKENI. V trimming: 3 bases; J trimming: 7 bases; junction bases outside the gene matches: 15. CDR3 sequence reads: CASSPLPPTQGAGGYTF. In nucleotides, the CDR3 is TGTGCCAGCTCACCTCTTCCTCCGACACAGGGGGCGGGTGGCTACACCTTC. Complete variable domain (other parts from reference TRBV18 and TRBJ1-2): NAGVMQNPRHLVRRRGQEARLRCSPMKGHSHVYWYRQLPEEGLKFMVYLQKENIIDESGMPKERFSAEFPKEGPSILRIQQVVRGDSAAYFCASSPLPPTQGAGGYTFGSGTRLTVV.

CDR3 protein: CASSLQQGAGYGYTF. CDR3 coding DNA: TGTGCCAGCAGCTTACAACAGGGGGCCGGCTATGGCTACACCTTC. This rearrangement joins TRBV7-2 to TRBJ1-2, with TRBD1 identical over 9 bases. The CDR3 runs 15 residues. CDR1 and CDR2 (germline): SGHTA, FQGNSA. Germline trimming cut 2 bases from V and 4 bases from J; bases unmatched to any gene: 5.

The chain couples TRBV3-1 (or the pseudogene TRBV3-2) to TRBJ1-1, with 8 bases matching TRBD1. CDR3 size: 13 residues. Germline V gives CDR1 LGHDT, CDR2 YNNKEL (reference sequence). The junction had 8 bases not matched to a gene; V was cut back by 10 bases and J by 4 bases. The CDR3 loop is CATAITGGTEAFF. The CDR3, as DNA: TGTGCCACCGCCATTACAGGGGGCACTGAAGCTTTCTTT.

The chain recombines TRBV5-6 with TRBJ2-7; D is unresolved. V was pared by 4 bases and J by 0 bases, with 14 bases between. CDR3 size: 15 residues. Per the germline V gene, CDR1 is SGHDT and CDR2 is YYEEEE. The CDR3, as DNA: TGTGCCAGCAGCCCTGGTGTCAGTTTCTCCTACGAGCAGTACTTC. Its protein product is CASSPGVSFSYEQYF. The full variable domain, with the rest looked up from reference TRBV5-6 and TRBJ2-7, is DAGVTQSPTHLIKTRGQQVTLRCSPKSGHDTVSWYQQALGQGPQFIFQYYEEEERQRGNFPDRFSGHQFPNYSSELNVNALLLGDSALYLCASSPGVSFSYEQYFGPGTRLTVT.

The rearrangement links TRBV28 to TRBJ1-5; no reliable D call. Trimming removed 7 bases from V and 5 bases from J, with 9 bases in between. Per germline, CDR1 MDHEN and CDR2 SYDVKM. CDR3 length: 12 amino acids. CDR3 sequence: CASNAGDQPQHF. CDR3 sequence (DNA): TGTGCCAGCAATGCCGGGGATCAGCCCCAGCATTTT.

The V gene is TRBV18, the J gene TRBJ2-7; D gene unclear. The CDR3 consists of 12 residues. Trimming left V 3 bases short and J 2 bases short, with 5 bases between. Per germline, CDR1 KGHSH and CDR2 LQKENI. CDR3 nucleotides: TGTGCCAGCTCACCGCGTGCCTACGAGCAGTACTTC. Protein: CASSPRAYEQYF.

The chain uses TRBV7-2 and TRBJ2-7; 7 nucleotides agree with TRBD1. The J segment lost 4 bases and the V segment lost 1 base, leaving 1 base of the junction unmatched. This CDR3 has 13 residues. Germline assignment: CDR1 SGHTA and CDR2 FQGNSA. CDR3 protein: CASSLVGQYEQYF. As DNA, the CDR3 is TGTGCCAGCAGCTTAGTGGGACAGTACGAGCAGTACTTC.

This clone was recorded only once. The gene calls are TRBV7-2 and TRBJ1-1; D may be TRBD1 (5 bases). The CDR3 length is 15 residues. Germline V gene data show CDR1 as SGHTA and CDR2 as FQGNSA. V lost 4 bases and J lost 1, with 13 bases in between. CDR3 sequence reads: CASSSDTQWNTEAFF. DNA of the CDR3: TGTGCCAGCAGCTCGGACACCCAATGGAACACTGAAGCTTTCTTT.

The chain is built from TRBV7-2 and TRBJ1-5, with a tentative D call TRBD1 (6 bases). Germline V gene data show CDR1 as SGHTA and CDR2 as FQGNSA. CDR3 length: 17 residues. V lost 5 bases and J 0 bases, leaving 17 bases between the germline ends. Here the CDR3 reads CASSPVAGANSNQPQHF. In nucleotides, the CDR3 is TGTGCCAGCAGCCCCGTGGCAGGGGCTAATAGCAATCAGCCCCAGCATTTT.

The chain employs TRBV9 and TRBJ2-7, with TRBD2 matching 8 bases. Germline CDR1 is SGDLS and CDR2 is YYNGEE. This CDR3 region has 17 residues. V gave up 3 bases and J gave up 1 base; unmatched junction bases: 12. CDR3 protein: CASSAQAAGGGSYEQYF. In DNA form, the CDR3 reads TGTGCCAGCAGCGCCCAGGCCGCCGGGGGGGGGTCCTACGAGCAGTACTTC.

This rearrangement joins TRBV30 to TRBJ1-2; no clear D. Trimming stripped 2 bases from V and 5 bases from J, with 15 bases between. This CDR3 region has 14 residues. Germline-derived CDR1 and CDR2 are GTSNPN and SVGIG (reference sequence). Here the CDR3 DNA reads TGTGCCTGGAGTAGAAGGACGGGAATATATGGCTACACCTTC. Amino acids: CAWSRRTGIYGYTF.

The chain is built from TRBV7-2 and TRBJ2-7; D remains ambiguous. In germline, CDR1 is SGHTA, CDR2 FQGNSA. V lost 0 bases to trimming and J lost 0 bases, with 6 bases between them. This CDR3 spans 14 amino acids. The CDR3 nucleotides read TGTGCCAGCAGCTTAGCGGGCTCCTCCTACGAGCAGTACTTC. Encoded protein: CASSLAGSSYEQYF.

The chain recombines TRBV11-1 with TRBJ2-5, with TRBD1 matching over 8 bases. Germline assignment: CDR1 SGHAT and CDR2 FQDESV (reference sequence). Trimming cost V 4 bases and J 0 bases; bases outside gene matches: 7. The CDR3 has 16 amino acids. CDR3: CASSYPRTGYQETQYF. The DNA for the CDR3 is TGTGCCAGCAGCTACCCCAGGACAGGGTACCAAGAGACCCAGTACTTC.

The chain has TRBV19 and TRBJ2-7, with 7 positions matching TRBD2. With V trimmed by 6 bases and J by 9 bases, 29 bases remained unmatched. The CDR3 is 19 amino acids. Looked up from germline, CDR1 is LNHDA and CDR2 is SQIVND (reference sequence). The CDR3 loop is CASSPSRVGESGIPRPQYF. DNA for the CDR3: TGTGCCAGTAGCCCATCTAGGGTAGGGGAAAGCGGGATCCCCCGGCCGCAGTACTTC.

The rearrangement links TRBV5-1 to TRBJ1-2; D possibly corresponds to TRBD1 (5 bases). Trimming took off 0 bases at V and 2 bases at J, with 8 bases between the two ends. The germline CDR1 and CDR2 sequences are SGHRS and YFSETQ. This CDR3 contains 14 residues. CDR3: CASSLEGPNYGYTF. In nucleotides, the CDR3 is TGCGCCAGCAGCTTGGAGGGGCCGAACTATGGCTACACCTTC.

This clone was observed a single time. This chain connects TRBV5-1 to TRBJ1-1, with D uncertain. Trimming took 4 bases from V and 0 from J, leaving 10 bases between them. This CDR3 is built from 14 residues. Germline CDR1 is SGHRS and CDR2 is YFSETQ. The CDR3 loop reads CASSPTGMNTEAFF. In DNA form, the CDR3 reads TGCGCCAGCAGCCCAACGGGGATGAACACTGAAGCTTTCTTT.

This clone has only one observation. This chain links TRBV6-1 with TRBJ2-5; no clear D gene. Germline V gives CDR1 MNHNS, CDR2 SASEGT. The length of the CDR3 is 12 residues. V was shortened by 3 bases and J by 4 bases, with 6 bases between the two germline ends. CDR3 bases: TGTGCCAGCAGTGAGGGCCGAGAGACCCAGTACTTC. Its translation is CASSEGRETQYF.